This is a list of T cell receptor beta chains from one sample in a study of beta chain features in type 1 diabetes. Clones were read by immunoSEQ multiplex PCR, and TCRdb kept only the in-frame ones, dropping some. The sample records about 340,000 clones, 6.5% to 10% being singletons. Sequencing was done on a sample of central memory CD4+ T cells from blood. These receptors came from a woman younger than 30 in good health. Each CDR3 is given with its conserved first and last residue. D genes are given only for firm matches. Rows may omit the clone size; those that give it use once, few, many or a size class.

few | TRBD1 | TRBJ2-7 | TRBV19 | CASSISPGQGAYEQYF | TGTGCCAGTAGTATATCGCCGGGACAGGGAGCCTACGAGCAGTACTTC
NA | TRBD1 | TRBJ2-7 | TRBV18 | CASSSDRGSYEQYF | TGTGCCAGCTCGTCCGACAGGGGTTCCTACGAGCAGTACTTC
few | NA | TRBJ2-1 | TRBV4-3 | CASSHNLGGGEQFF | TGCGCCAGCAGCCATAATCTAGGTGGGGGTGAGCAGTTCTTC
NA | NA | TRBJ1-2 | TRBV20-1 | CTPTGDYGYTF | TGCACCCCGACGGGGGACTATGGCTACACCTTC
NA | NA | TRBJ2-1 | TRBV9 | CASSVATSGEQFF | TGTGCCAGCAGCGTAGCTACCTCCGGTGAGCAGTTCTTC
few | NA | TRBJ1-2 | TRBV18 | CASSLTSYGYTF | TGTGCCAGCTCATTAACGTCCTATGGCTACACCTTC
few | TRBD2 | TRBJ2-5 | TRBV9 | CASSLAGGALQETQYF | TGTGCCAGCAGTTTAGCGGGAGGTGCCCTCCAAGAGACCCAGTACTTC
few | TRBD1 | TRBJ2-3 | TRBV14 | CASSHFRDRETDTQYF | TGTGCCAGCAGCCATTTCCGGGACAGGGAGACAGATACGCAGTATTTT
NA | TRBD2 | TRBJ2-1 | TRBV5-4 | CASSSVAGVGTNEQFF | TGTGCCAGCAGCTCAGTAGCGGGAGTTGGGACCAATGAGCAGTTCTTC
few | NA | TRBJ1-2 | TRBV5-6 | CASSPGPQGAQGLYGYTF | TGTGCCAGCAGCCCGGGTCCCCAGGGAGCCCAGGGACTCTATGGCTACACCTTC
NA | TRBD1 | TRBJ2-3 | TRBV4-3 | CASSQEVGTDRVDTQYF | TGCGCCAGCAGCCAAGAAGTGGGGACAGATAGGGTAGATACGCAGTATTTT
NA | NA | TRBJ1-1 | TRBV5-1 | CASSLEGWAYMNTEAFF | TGCGCCAGCAGCTTGGAAGGTTGGGCCTACATGAACACTGAAGCTTTCTTT
NA | TRBD2 | TRBJ2-3 | TRBV7-2 | CASSLAAGVTDTQYF | TGTGCCAGCAGCTTAGCGGCGGGAGTTACAGATACGCAGTATTTT
few | TRBD2 | TRBJ2-1 | TRBV14 | CASSQSGTSGIEQFF | TGTGCCAGCAGCCAGTCCGGGACTAGCGGGATAGAGCAGTTCTTC
few | NA | TRBJ2-2 | TRBV7-2 | CASSFGGARNTGELFF | TGTGCCAGCAGCTTTGGTGGGGCGCGGAACACCGGGGAGCTGTTTTTT
few | TRBD2 | TRBJ2-7 | TRBV28 | CASSLDPGTSGYEQYF | TGTGCCAGCAGTTTAGATCCCGGGACTAGCGGGTACGAGCAGTACTTC
NA | TRBD2 | TRBJ2-3 | TRBV9 | CASSGSGSAGNTQYF | TGTGCCAGCAGCGGTAGCGGGAGCGCTGGGAATACGCAGTATTTT
few | NA | TRBJ2-1 | TRBV27 | CASSAWAANEQFF | TGTGCCAGCAGTGCGTGGGCCGCAAATGAGCAGTTCTTC
few | TRBD2 | TRBJ2-1 | TRBV29-1 | CSVDVTSGIGQFF | TGCAGCGTTGATGTGACTAGCGGGATCGGACAGTTCTTC
NA | NA | TRBJ2-1 | TRBV5-1 | CASSLVSISNNEQFF | TGCGCCAGCAGCTTGGTTTCGATTAGTAACAATGAGCAGTTCTTC
many | TRBD2 | TRBJ2-7 | TRBV11-2 | CASRPGGSSYEQYF | TGTGCCAGCCGCCCGGGAGGGAGCTCCTACGAGCAGTACTTC
few | NA | TRBJ2-1 | TRBV6-6 | CASSYPDQHSNEQFF | TGTGCCAGCAGTTACCCGGACCAACATAGCAATGAGCAGTTCTTC
many | NA | TRBJ2-1 | TRBV19 | CASSIVGGSQGGYNEQFF | TGTGCCAGTAGTATAGTGGGGGGGTCACAGGGAGGTTACAATGAGCAGTTCTTC
NA | NA | TRBJ2-3 | TRBV11-2 | CASSLGRNWLYF | TGTGCCAGCAGCTTAGGTCGGAACTGGCTGTATTTT
many | NA | TRBJ1-2 | TRBV28 | CASSLLGTGGYTF | TGTGCCAGCAGTTTACTAGGGACTGGTGGCTACACCTTC
few | NA | TRBJ2-3 | TRBV11-2 | CASSLAVYSRRTTDTQYF | TGTGCCAGCAGCTTAGCAGTGTATTCCAGGCGTACCACAGATACGCAGTATTTT